One and the same sample provided the 22 T cell receptor beta chains below, sequenced in a study of vaccination and CD4 T cells after COVID-19 (dated by TCRdb to about 2022). In light of the paper, this sample's treatment or condition label describes: approximately nine-day PBMC culture with coronavirus spike peptide pools or control peptides (ViraFEST assay). Libraries were made using PCR. The listed sequencing device is Illumina iSeq 100. At the Johns Hopkins FTIC core, DNA from the cultured CD4+ T cells underwent TCR sequencing with the Oncomine TCR Beta short-read assay. TCRdb applied fastp at Q25 and MiXCR to the public reads, then kept only in-frame beta chains. Merged by CDR3 protein, the rows form single entries marked with the most common genes and DNA. This sample is represented by around 14,000 distinct CDR3 sequences; less than 70% of them were singletons. The ten largest clones capture around 10% of the sample.

For these receptors, no antigen is known. Sequenced material: CD4+ T cells from blood, cultured in vitro, taken before SARS-CoV-2 vaccination. The receptors were sampled from a human donor who had recovered from COVID-19.

CDR3: CASTPAGTAINEQYF. The CDR3, as DNA: TGTGCCAGCACCCCAGCCGGGACAGCTATCAACGAGCAGTACTTC. The chain uses TRBV6-1 and TRBJ2-1, with 7 bases identical to TRBD1. The end of the DNA aligns better with TRBJ2-7, so the J call may be wrong. Germline V gene data show CDR1 as MNHNS and CDR2 as SASEGT. The CDR3 is made up of 15 amino acids.

The gene calls are TRBV27 and TRBJ2-7, with 13 bases aligning to TRBD2. The germline V gene encodes CDR1 MNHEY and CDR2 SMNVEV (reference sequence). This CDR3 is 15 amino acids long. J lost 2 bases, V lost 5 bases, and 3 bases had no gene match. The CDR3 DNA sequence: TGTGCCAGCAGTCAGGGGACTAGCGGGACCTACGAGCAGTACTTC. It codes for CASSQGTSGTYEQYF.

The rearrangement joins TRBV19 to TRBJ1-1; D is unclear. Trimming pared 7 bases from V and 2 bases from J, leaving 17 bases between. CDR1 is LNHDA and CDR2 is SQIVND in the germline V gene (reference sequence). This CDR3 spans 15 amino acids. The DNA for the CDR3 is TGTGCCAGTACCACCCCAGCAAGGACCAACACTGAAGCTTTCTTT. Its translation is CASTTPARTNTEAFF.

The J gene is TRBJ2-3, the V gene TRBV2; no firm D call. The germline V gene encodes CDR1 SNHLY and CDR2 FYNNEI. This CDR3 is 15 amino acids long. V was clipped by 4 bases and J by 0 bases, with 11 bases between them. This CDR3 is CASSAGTLSTDTQYF. The CDR3 DNA sequence: TGTGCCAGCAGTGCGGGTACCCTAAGCACAGATACGCAGTATTTT.

The chain links TRBV6-2 or TRBV6-3 to TRBJ2-2; TRBD1 aligns across 11 bases. The germline gives CDR1 MNHEY, CDR2 SVGEGT. The V and J ends lost 6 bases and 7 bases, in that order; junction bases with no gene match: 4. The CDR3 is 14 residues long. The CDR3 bases are TGTGCCAGCAGCCGGACAGGGGGCCTCGGGGAGCTGTTTTTT. Translated: CASSRTGGLGELFF.

This rearrangement joins TRBV2 to TRBJ2-3; the match to TRBD2 covers 7 bases. V gave up 7 bases and J gave up 5 bases; unmatched junction bases: 9. Per germline, CDR1 SNHLY and CDR2 FYNNEI. The CDR3 sequence is 14 residues long. The CDR3 is CASKLAGAVDTQYF. In DNA form, the CDR3 reads TGTGCCAGCAAATTGGCGGGAGCAGTAGATACGCAGTATTTT.

This clonotype came up a few times. The rearrangement links TRBV20-1 to TRBJ1-2; D uncertain. The CDR3 has 15 residues. With 0 bases removed from V and 7 bases from J, the gap between germline ends came to 18 bases. Germline values: CDR1 DFQATT, CDR2 SNEGSKA (reference sequence). CDR3 DNA: TGCAGTGCTAGAGATTCGAGTGTTTCAATCGGTGGCTACACCTTC. This codes for CSARDSSVSIGGYTF.

The sample holds a few counts of this clonotype. This chain joins TRBV11-2 and TRBJ1-1, with D uncertain. The CDR3 runs 11 residues. V shed 8 bases and J shed 4 bases, with 8 bases lying between them. CDR1 is SGHAT, CDR2 FQNNGV, per germline. CDR3 sequence: CASGEFTEAFF. Here the CDR3 DNA reads TGTGCCAGCGGAGAGTTCACTGAAGCTTTCTTT.

The chain couples TRBV28 to TRBJ1-2, with unresolved D. The CDR3 totals 12 residues. Trimming took 3 bases from V and 10 from J, leaving 12 bases between them. Germline V gene lookup returns CDR1 MDHEN and CDR2 SYDVKM. The CDR3 sequence: CASSFGKANYTF. The CDR3 nucleotides read TGTGCCAGCAGTTTCGGAAAGGCGAACTACACCTTC.

CDR3 region: CASSLDYNSPLHF. The CDR3 nucleotides are TGTGCCAGCAGCCTGGACTATAATTCACCCCTCCACTTT. This chain links TRBV7-6 with TRBJ1-6; D is uncertain. Per germline, CDR1 SGHVS and CDR2 FNYEAQ. The CDR3 spans 13 residues. With 5 bases removed from V and 3 bases from J, the gap between germline ends came to 5 bases.

The rearrangement joins TRBV7-6 to TRBJ2-1; the match to TRBD1 covers 7 bases. The junction had 7 bases not matched to a gene; V was cut back by 5 bases and J by 3 bases. The germline CDR1 and CDR2 sequences are SGHVS and FNYEAQ. The CDR3 runs 15 residues. The CDR3 region has the DNA TGTGCCAGCAGCGCAAGACAGGGAAGCTACAATGAGCAGTTCTTC. Its translation is CASSARQGSYNEQFF. Filled out from reference TRBV7-6 and TRBJ2-1, the complete variable domain reads GAGVSQSPRYKVTKRGQDVALRCDPISGHVSLYWYRQALGQGPEFLTYFNYEAQQDKSGLPNDRFSAERPEGSISTLTIQRTEQRDSAMYRCASSARQGSYNEQFFGPGTRLTVL.

The rearrangement joins TRBV24-1 to TRBJ2-1, with 10 bases fitting TRBD2. The CDR3 totals 18 residues. CDR1 KGHDR and CDR2 SFDVKD come from the germline V gene. Trimming took 4 bases from V and 0 from J; bases not matched to a gene: 8. CDR3 loop: CATSDRRPSGSSYNEQFF. The CDR3, as DNA: TGTGCCACCAGTGACCGTAGGCCTAGCGGGAGCTCCTACAATGAGCAGTTCTTC.

This clonotype was seen only a few times. This chain uses TRBV28 with TRBJ2-7; 7 bases map to TRBD2. Germline-derived CDR1 and CDR2 are MDHEN and SYDVKM. This CDR3 region has 12 residues. This chain's CDR3 is CGAGTTRREQYF. The CDR3 DNA reads as TGTGGTGCCGGGACTACCCGTCGCGAGCAGTACTTC.

The rearrangement uses TRBV10-1 and TRBJ2-3; 7 nucleotides agree with TRBD2. The germline CDR1 and CDR2 sequences are WNHNN and SYGVQD (reference sequence). CDR3 length: 16 residues. V was pared by 3 bases and J by 2 bases, with 8 bases of the junction left unmatched. For the CDR3, the DNA is TGCGCCAGCAGTGACGGGCTAGCGGCACCCACAGATACGCAGTATTTT. It specifies CASSDGLAAPTDTQYF.

The rearrangement joins TRBV6-2 or TRBV6-3 to TRBJ2-7, with 7 bases identical to TRBD2. This CDR3 comprises 17 residues. Germline V CDR1 and CDR2: MNHEY, SVGEGT. The J segment lost 1 base and the V segment lost 7 bases, leaving 16 bases of the junction unmatched. The DNA for the CDR3 is TGTGCCAGCAAGAAGATTAAAGGCGGGAGAGGGTCCTACGAGCAGTACTTC. Translating gives CASKKIKGGRGSYEQYF.

This chain links TRBV6-2 or TRBV6-3 with TRBJ2-1; D is perhaps TRBD1 or TRBD2 (5 bases each). CDR3 length: 16 residues. Trimming took off 7 bases at V and 8 bases at J, with 24 bases between the two ends. The germline gives CDR1 MNHEY, CDR2 SVGEGT. For the CDR3, the DNA is TGTGCCAGCAACTCGCCAATTCGCCGTAGGGGACATGAGCAGTTCTTC. Amino acid sequence: CASNSPIRRRGHEQFF.

The gene calls are TRBV20-1 and TRBJ2-3; TRBD2 matches 15 bases. The CDR3 runs to 18 residues. Germline loops: CDR1 DFQATT, CDR2 SNEGSKA (reference sequence). V dropped 5 bases and J dropped 3; count of bases not matched to a gene: 12. The CDR3 is CSALRGFGTSGRTDTQYF. Written as DNA, the CDR3 is TGCAGTGCTCTTCGAGGATTTGGGACTAGCGGGAGGACAGATACGCAGTATTTT.

This clonotype has just one count. The rearrangement joins TRBV19 to TRBJ2-1; D is perhaps TRBD2 (6 bases). This CDR3 comprises 15 residues. V was cut by 2 bases and J by 10 bases, with 18 bases left in between. CDR1 is LNHDA and CDR2 is SQIVND in the germline V gene (reference sequence). In nucleotides, the CDR3 is TGTGCCAGTAGTATACCCCCCTTGCCGGGGGTGGAGCAGTTCTTC. Translated, it gives CASSIPPLPGVEQFF. Using reference TRBV19 and TRBJ2-1 for the parts outside the CDR3, the full variable domain is DGGITQSPKYLFRKEGQNVTLSCEQNLNHDAMYWYRQDPGQGLRLIYYSQIVNDFQKGDIAEGYSVSREKKESFPLTVTSAQKNPTAFYLCASSIPPLPGVEQFFGPGTRLTVL.

This clonotype appeared a few times. The V gene is TRBV20-1, the J gene TRBJ1-5; D is uncertain. The CDR3 has 13 amino acids. V lost 5 bases and J 7 bases, leaving 15 bases between the germline ends. Germline V CDR1 and CDR2: DFQATT, SNEGSKA (reference sequence). DNA for the CDR3: TGCAGTGCTGACCCTTTGGAGGGACAGCCCCAGCATTTT. Amino acids: CSADPLEGQPQHF.

The V and J genes are TRBV6-1 and TRBJ2-1, with 8 bases lining up with TRBD2. The trim removed 4 bases at V and 10 bases at J, leaving 12 bases unmatched. This CDR3 comprises 15 residues. Germline loops: CDR1 MNHNS, CDR2 SASEGT. The CDR3 reads CASSVSGGPVGEQFF. CDR3 DNA sequence: TGTGCCAGCAGTGTTTCGGGAGGGCCTGTGGGGGAGCAGTTCTTC.

The chain combines TRBV4-1 with TRBJ2-7, with a possible D match to TRBD1 (5 bases). Germline V CDR1 and CDR2: MGHRA, YSYEKL. The CDR3 contains 14 residues. V gave up 2 bases and J gave up 0 bases, with 8 bases separating them. The CDR3: CASSQPGHSYEQYF. The DNA of the CDR3 is TGCGCCAGCAGCCAACCAGGACACTCCTACGAGCAGTACTTC.

The chain carries TRBV7-2 and TRBJ2-5; TRBD2 matches 10 bases. The germline CDR1 and CDR2 sequences are SGHTA and FQGNSA. This CDR3 region has 15 residues. V trimming: 1 base; J trimming: 3 bases; junction bases outside the gene matches: 2. The CDR3 nucleotides are TGTGCCAGCAGCTTAGTACTAGCGGGGAAAGAGACCCAGTACTTC. Translated: CASSLVLAGKETQYF.